These 12 T cell receptor beta chains originate from one sample sequenced in a study of regulatory and conventional T cells in RAG deficiency. Assay: immunoSEQ multiplex PCR; the TCRdb copy retains only in-frame clones and omits some. Found here are 30,000 to 40,000 clones, about 75% of them singletons; the top ten hold just under 3.5%. Blood CD4+ CD25-low CD127-high conventional T cells supplied the genomic DNA template. Another study also made use of these data, one on regulatory T cells. That source notes: The primer mix had 52 TRBV and 13 TRBJ primers.

Sequenced sample: CD4+ effector T cells sorted from blood. The receptors shown here come from a human donor in good health.

The V and J genes are TRBV6-1 and TRBJ2-3; D possibly corresponds to TRBD1 (5 bases). This CDR3 comprises 15 residues. Germline V gives CDR1 MNHNS, CDR2 SASEGT. V was pared by 0 bases and J by 4 bases, with 11 bases between. CDR3 amino acids: CASSEALAGPDTQYF. The CDR3 DNA reads TGTGCCAGCAGTGAAGCGCTGGCAGGGCCAGATACGCAGTATTTT.

V gene TRBV5-4 combines with J gene TRBJ1-2; 10 nucleotides match TRBD1. The CDR3 contains 14 residues. CDR1 is SGHNT and CDR2 is YYREEE in the germline V gene (reference sequence). The J segment lost 7 bases and the V segment lost 5 bases, leaving 8 bases of the junction unmatched. CDR3 region: CASRTDRGSGGYTF. CDR3 DNA: TGTGCCAGCAGGACGGACAGGGGGTCTGGTGGCTACACCTTC. Full variable domain (remainder filled in from reference TRBV5-4 and TRBJ1-2): ETGVTQSPTHLIKTRGQQVTLRCSSQSGHNTVSWYQQALGQGPQFIFQYYREEENGRGNFPPRFSGLQFPNYSSELNVNALELDDSALYLCASRTDRGSGGYTFGSGTRLTVV.

This clone was seen a few times. This chain joins TRBV28 and TRBJ1-5; possibly TRBD1 for D (5 bases). The V and J ends lost 7 bases and 5 bases respectively, with 15 bases between them. The CDR3 has 14 amino acids. Per germline, CDR1 MDHEN and CDR2 SYDVKM. The CDR3 loop is CASNLGTPDQPQHF. In DNA, the CDR3 is TGTGCCAGCAACCTCGGGACCCCGGATCAGCCCCAGCATTTT.

V is TRBV28 and J is TRBJ1-2, with D hard to call. The V end was cut by 2 bases, the J end by 5 bases, with 3 bases between. CDR3 length: 11 residues. CDR1 MDHEN and CDR2 SYDVKM come from the germline V gene. The CDR3 here is CASSLRYGYTF. CDR3 bases: TGTGCCAGCAGTTTACGATATGGCTACACCTTC.

This sequence joins TRBV2 and TRBJ2-7, with unresolved D. Germline CDR1 SNHLY, CDR2 FYNNEI. The V and J ends lost 2 bases and 0 bases respectively, with 5 bases between them. This CDR3 region has 13 residues. CDR3 protein: CASSETRSYEQYF. Here the CDR3 DNA reads TGTGCCAGCAGTGAAACTCGCTCCTACGAGCAGTACTTC.

This chain connects TRBV7-3 to TRBJ2-5; unclear D gene. Germline V lookup: CDR1 SGHTA, CDR2 FQGTGA. The CDR3 length is 13 residues. Trimming took 2 bases from V and 1 from J, leaving 5 bases between them. The CDR3 loop reads CASSLSVQETQYF. In nucleotides, the CDR3 is TGTGCCAGCAGCTTATCAGTCCAAGAGACCCAGTACTTC.

The chain has TRBV6-5 and TRBJ1-3; D unresolved. The CDR3 loop spans 13 amino acids. The germline V gene has CDR1 MNHEY and CDR2 SVGAGI. V was trimmed by 5 bases and J by 7 bases, leaving 12 bases between them. CDR3 region: CASSARAVNTIYF. As DNA, the CDR3 is TGTGCCAGCAGTGCCCGCGCCGTCAACACCATATATTTT.

This clone was picked up a small number of times. The J gene is TRBJ1-2, the V gene TRBV20-1; D unresolved. Germline V gene lookup returns CDR1 DFQATT and CDR2 SNEGSKA (reference sequence). V lost 1 base, J lost 8 bases, and 5 bases lay in between. CDR3 length: 10 residues. The CDR3 DNA is TGCAGTGCTAGAGTTTCAGGCTACACCTTC. Protein: CSARVSGYTF.

This clone occurred a few times. CDR3 amino acids: CASSFSDRDSSPLHF. DNA of the CDR3: TGTGCCAGCAGCTTTTCGGACAGGGATAGTTCACCCCTCCACTTT. This chain joins TRBV27 and TRBJ1-6; 8 bases match TRBD1. Germline V gene sequence: CDR1 MNHEY, CDR2 SMNVEV (reference sequence). V was clipped by 6 bases and J by 9 bases; unmatched bases: 10. The CDR3 is 15 amino acids.

The J gene is TRBJ2-5, the V gene TRBV5-1; the match to TRBD2 covers 8 bases. Germline CDR1 SGHRS, CDR2 YFSETQ. This CDR3 is 18 amino acids long. V was pared by 1 base and J by 1 base, with 12 bases of the junction left unmatched. The CDR3 region is CASSLRSRFRGGQETQYF. CDR3 DNA: TGCGCCAGCAGCTTGCGATCTCGGTTTCGGGGGGGCCAAGAGACCCAGTACTTC.

The chain combines TRBV9 with TRBJ2-1; D possibly corresponds to TRBD2 (5 bases). V was cut by 5 bases and J by 10 bases, with 19 bases left in between. Germline V CDR1 and CDR2: SGDLS, YYNGEE. The CDR3 length is 14 residues. The CDR3 sequence: CASSPQTLGREQFF. CDR3 bases: TGTGCCAGCAGTCCACAAACACTAGGGCGAGAGCAGTTCTTC.

In its sample, this clone was seen a few times. The chain is built from TRBV4-2 and TRBJ1-1; D remains unclear. In germline, CDR1 is LGHNA, CDR2 YNFKEQ. The CDR3 is 14 amino acids. Trimming removed 0 bases at V and 0 bases at J, with 5 bases between. The CDR3 loop reads CASSQEALNTEAFF. For the CDR3, the DNA is TGTGCCAGCAGCCAAGAGGCCTTGAACACTGAAGCTTTCTTT.